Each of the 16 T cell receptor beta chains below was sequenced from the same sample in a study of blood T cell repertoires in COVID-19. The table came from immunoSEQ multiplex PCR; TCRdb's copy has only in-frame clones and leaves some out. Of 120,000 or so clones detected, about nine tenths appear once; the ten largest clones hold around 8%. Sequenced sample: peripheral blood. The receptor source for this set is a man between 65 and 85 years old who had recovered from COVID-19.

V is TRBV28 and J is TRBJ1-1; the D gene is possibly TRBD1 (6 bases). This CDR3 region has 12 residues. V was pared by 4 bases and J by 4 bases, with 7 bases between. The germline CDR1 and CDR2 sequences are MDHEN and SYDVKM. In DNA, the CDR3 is TGTGCCAGCAGTTACAGGGCCACTGAAGCTTTCTTT. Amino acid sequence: CASSYRATEAFF.

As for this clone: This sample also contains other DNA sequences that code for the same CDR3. This CDR3 reads CASSLAGGNGYTF. CDR3 coding DNA: TGCGCCAGCAGCTTGGCAGGGGGAAACGGCTACACCTTC. The chain recombines TRBV5-1 with TRBJ1-2; 7 bases line up with TRBD1. Germline assignment: CDR1 SGHRS and CDR2 YFSETQ. CDR3 length equals 13 residues. Unmatched junction bases numbered 4, after V lost 0 bases and J lost 8 bases. Supplemented by reference TRBV5-1 and TRBJ1-2, the full variable domain reads KAGVTQTPRYLIKTRGQQVTLSCSPISGHRSVSWYQQTPGQGLQFLFEYFSETQRNKGNFPGRFSGRQFSNSRSEMNVSTLELGDSALYLCASSLAGGNGYTFGSGTRLTVV.

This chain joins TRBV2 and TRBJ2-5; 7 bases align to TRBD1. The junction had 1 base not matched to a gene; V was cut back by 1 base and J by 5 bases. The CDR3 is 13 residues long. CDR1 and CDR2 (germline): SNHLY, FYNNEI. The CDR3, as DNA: TGTGCCAGCAGTGAAGAGGGGGCTGAGACCCAGTACTTC. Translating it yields CASSEEGAETQYF.

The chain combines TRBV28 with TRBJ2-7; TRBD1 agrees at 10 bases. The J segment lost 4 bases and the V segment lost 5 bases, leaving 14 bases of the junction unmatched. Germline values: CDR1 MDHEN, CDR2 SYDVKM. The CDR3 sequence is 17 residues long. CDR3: CASSAPPGTGDGYEQYF. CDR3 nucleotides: TGTGCCAGCAGTGCCCCTCCCGGGACAGGGGATGGGTACGAGCAGTACTTC.

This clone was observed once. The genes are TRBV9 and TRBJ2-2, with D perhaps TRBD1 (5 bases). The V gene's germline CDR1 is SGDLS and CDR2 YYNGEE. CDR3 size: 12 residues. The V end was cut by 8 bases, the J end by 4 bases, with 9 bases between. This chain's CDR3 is CASSGSTGELFF. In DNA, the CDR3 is TGTGCCAGTTCAGGGTCCACCGGGGAGCTGTTTTTT. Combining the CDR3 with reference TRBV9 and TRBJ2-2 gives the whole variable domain DSGVTQTPKHLITATGQRVTLRCSPRSGDLSVYWYQQSLDQGLQFLIQYYNGEERAKGNILERFSAQQFPDLHSELNLSSLELGDSALYFCASSGSTGELFFGEGSRLTVL.

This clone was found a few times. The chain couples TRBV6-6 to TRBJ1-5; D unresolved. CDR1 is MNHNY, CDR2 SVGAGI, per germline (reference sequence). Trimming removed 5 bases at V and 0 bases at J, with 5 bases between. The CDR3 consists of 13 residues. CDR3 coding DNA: TGTGCCAGCAGTACAACTAGCAATCAGCCCCAGCATTTT. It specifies CASSTTSNQPQHF.

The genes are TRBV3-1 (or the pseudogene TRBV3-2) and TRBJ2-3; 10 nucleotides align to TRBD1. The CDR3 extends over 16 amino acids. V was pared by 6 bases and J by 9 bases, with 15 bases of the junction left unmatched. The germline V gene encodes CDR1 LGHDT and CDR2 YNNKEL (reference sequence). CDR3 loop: CASRSTDRGPAATQYF. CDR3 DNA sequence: TGTGCCAGCAGGTCCACCGACAGGGGGCCGGCAGCCACGCAGTATTTT.

The CDR3: CAISGQDSSYNEQFF. CDR3 coding DNA: TGTGCCATCAGTGGACAGGACTCCTCCTACAATGAGCAGTTCTTC. The chain employs TRBV10-3 and TRBJ2-1, with D possibly matching TRBD1 (6 bases). Per germline, CDR1 ENHRY and CDR2 SYGVKD. The CDR3 has 15 amino acids. Trimming took 4 bases from V and 0 from J, leaving 10 bases between them.

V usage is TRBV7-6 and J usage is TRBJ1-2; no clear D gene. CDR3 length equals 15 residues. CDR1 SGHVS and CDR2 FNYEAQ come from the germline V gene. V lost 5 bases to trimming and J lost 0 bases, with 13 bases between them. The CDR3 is CASSPPGIPNYGYTF. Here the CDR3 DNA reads TGTGCCAGCAGCCCACCGGGAATCCCTAACTATGGCTACACCTTC.

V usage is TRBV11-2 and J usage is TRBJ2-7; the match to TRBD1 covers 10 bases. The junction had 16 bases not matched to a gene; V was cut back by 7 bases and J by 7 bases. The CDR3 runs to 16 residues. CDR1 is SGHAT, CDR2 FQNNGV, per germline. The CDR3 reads CASTTPKGQGVREQYF. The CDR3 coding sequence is TGTGCCAGCACCACACCTAAAGGACAGGGGGTTAGGGAGCAGTACTTC.

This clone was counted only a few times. The CDR3 DNA is TGTGCCAGCAGCTTCCAGGGAACCGATACGCAGTATTTT. Translation gives CASSFQGTDTQYF. The chain employs TRBV5-4 and TRBJ2-3; possible D gene TRBD1, 5 bases. The CDR3 covers 13 residues. The V end was cut by 2 bases, the J end by 6 bases, with 10 bases between. Germline CDR1 and CDR2: SGHNT and YYREEE (reference sequence).

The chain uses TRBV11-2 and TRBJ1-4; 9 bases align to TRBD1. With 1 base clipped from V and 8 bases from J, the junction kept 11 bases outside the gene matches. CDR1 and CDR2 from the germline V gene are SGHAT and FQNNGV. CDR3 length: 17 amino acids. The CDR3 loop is CASSLGSYRGLGEKLFF. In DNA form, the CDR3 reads TGTGCCAGCAGCTTAGGCTCCTACAGGGGGCTCGGGGAAAAACTGTTTTTT.

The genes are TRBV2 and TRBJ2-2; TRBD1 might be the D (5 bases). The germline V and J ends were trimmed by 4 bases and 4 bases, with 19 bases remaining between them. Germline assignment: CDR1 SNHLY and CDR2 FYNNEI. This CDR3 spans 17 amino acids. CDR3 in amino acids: CASSASGMQGGTGELFF. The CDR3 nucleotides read TGTGCCAGCAGTGCTTCGGGTATGCAGGGTGGCACCGGGGAGCTGTTTTTT.

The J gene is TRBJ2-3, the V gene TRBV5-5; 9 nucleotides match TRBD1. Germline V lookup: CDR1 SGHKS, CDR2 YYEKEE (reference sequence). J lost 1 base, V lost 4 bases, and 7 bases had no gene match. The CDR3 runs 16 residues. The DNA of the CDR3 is TGTGCCAGCAGCCAGACCGGGACAGGGCGCACAGATACGCAGTATTTT. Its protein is CASSQTGTGRTDTQYF. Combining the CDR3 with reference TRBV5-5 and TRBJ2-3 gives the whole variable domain DAGVTQSPTHLIKTRGQQVTLRCSPISGHKSVSWYQQVLGQGPQFIFQYYEKEERGRGNFPDRFSARQFPNYSSELNVNALLLGDSALYLCASSQTGTGRTDTQYFGPGTRLTVL.

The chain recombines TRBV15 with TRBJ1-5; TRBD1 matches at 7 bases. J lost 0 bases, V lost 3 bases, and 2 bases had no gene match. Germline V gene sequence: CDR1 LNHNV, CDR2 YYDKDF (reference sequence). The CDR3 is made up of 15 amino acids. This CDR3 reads CATSRGTDSNQPQHF. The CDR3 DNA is TGTGCCACCAGCAGGGGGACAGATAGCAATCAGCCCCAGCATTTT.

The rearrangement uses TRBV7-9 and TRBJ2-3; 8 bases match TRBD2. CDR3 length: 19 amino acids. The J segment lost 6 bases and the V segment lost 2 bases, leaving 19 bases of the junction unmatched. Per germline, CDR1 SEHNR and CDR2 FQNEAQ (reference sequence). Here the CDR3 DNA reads TGTGCCAGCAGCTTAAAAGCCGGCGGGGGGATAACCAACGCGGATACGCAGTATTTT. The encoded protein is CASSLKAGGGITNADTQYF.